The clone carrying this T cell receptor (beta chain) was detected ten times or more. These data come from a study of T cells in Graves' hyperthyroidism and ophthalmopathy. The PBMCs were taken from approximately 9.7 ml of fresh peripheral blood. V gave up 3 bases and J gave up 10 bases; unmatched junction bases: 6. CDR1 and CDR2 from the germline V gene are DFQATT and SNEGSKA (reference sequence). This CDR3 is 14 amino acids long. What was amplified from RNA transcripts were TCR beta CDR3 regions. The HTBI primer set was used in a first-round RT-PCR of the TCR CDR3. TCRdb redid the calling of the multiplex PCR reads with MiXCR, one entry per CDR3 protein. The sample lists more than 300,000 distinct CDR3 sequences, 18% occurring once.

This receptor was taken from a young man with Graves' ophthalmopathy. The chain uses TRBV20-1 and TRBJ1-6, with 10 bases fitting TRBD1. The sample was blood. In DNA, the CDR3 is TGCAGTGCTAGGGGACAGGGGCCGTCGTCACCCCTCCACTTT. This codes for CSARGQGPSSPLHF.